This entry is about one TCR beta chain. These data belong to a study of blood T cell repertoires in COVID-19. Looking at the study overall: Specimens from acute and convalescent COVID-19 originated in the United States, Italy and Spain. PBMCs, B-cell-depleted T cells, or T cells provided the cDNA or gDNA that made up the material.

In the source study's methods: The authors estimated nucleated cell counts from reference gene primer amplification. Clones were sequenced by immunoSEQ multiplex PCR, and TCRdb holds only the in-frame ones, with some missing. The D gene and trimming were derived from the DNA, and the V and J assignments and clone size from that table. The sample lists under 200,000 clones; 70% to 85% were seen once. This receptor was identified in an elderly woman with acute or convalescent COVID-19. The specimen was peripheral blood.

The CDR3 DNA is TGTGCCAGCAGCCCGCGGGACAGCCTCTCTGGGGCCAACGTCCTGACTTTC. Encoded protein: CASSPRDSLSGANVLTF. The rearrangement joins TRBV7-8 to TRBJ2-6; possibly TRBD1 for D (7 bases). The V gene's germline CDR1 is SGHVS and CDR2 FQNEAQ. Trimming removed 5 bases at V and 0 bases at J, with 14 bases between. This CDR3 comprises 17 residues.